Presented here are 24 T cell receptor beta chains from one specimen sequenced in a study of blood T cell repertoires in COVID-19. Only in-frame clones appear in the TCRdb table, and some are missing; sequencing was by immunoSEQ multiplex PCR. The data hold about 38,000 clones, with 85% to 90% observed a single time. The sequencing sample was made of peripheral blood. The receptors were sampled from a man aged 55 to 70 with active or convalescent COVID-19.

This clone was counted once. The CDR3 sequence is CASNQGGEQYF. The CDR3, as DNA: TGTGCCAGCAATCAAGGAGGAGAGCAGTACTTC. The genes are TRBV6-5 and TRBJ2-7, with D perhaps matching TRBD2 (5 bases). Germline assignment: CDR1 MNHEY and CDR2 SVGAGI. The CDR3 totals 11 residues. V lost 7 bases to trimming and J lost 7 bases, with 11 bases between them.

This clone has only one observation. The chain uses TRBV9 and TRBJ2-4; 16 bases agree with TRBD2. The trim removed 3 bases at V and 6 bases at J, leaving 6 bases unmatched. The germline CDR1 and CDR2 sequences are SGDLS and YYNGEE. The CDR3 is 17 residues long. CDR3 sequence: CASSEGLAGGRGNIQYF. CDR3 in DNA: TGTGCCAGCAGCGAGGGACTAGCGGGAGGGCGTGGAAACATTCAGTACTTC.

This clone was seen more than once but under ten times. The CDR3: CAWSVSGAGEQYF. For the CDR3, the DNA is TGTGCCTGGAGTGTATCCGGAGCGGGAGAGCAGTACTTC. The chain uses TRBV30 and TRBJ2-7; 7 nucleotides agree with TRBD2. With 0 bases clipped from V and 7 bases from J, the junction kept 6 bases outside the gene matches. This CDR3 spans 13 amino acids. The V gene's germline CDR1 is GTSNPN and CDR2 SVGIG (reference sequence).

V is TRBV19 and J is TRBJ2-7; a weak D match, TRBD2 (6 bases). The germline V gene has CDR1 LNHDA and CDR2 SQIVND (reference sequence). This CDR3 comprises 16 residues. The V and J ends lost 3 bases and 2 bases respectively, with 17 bases between them. The CDR3 region is CASSIGGTRNPYEQYF. The CDR3 region has the DNA TGTGCCAGTAGTATCGGGGGAACACGAAACCCCTACGAGCAGTACTTC.

The chain couples TRBV2 to TRBJ2-3; D unclear. Looked up from germline, CDR1 is SNHLY and CDR2 is FYNNEI. This CDR3 is 14 amino acids long. Trimming removed 4 bases at V and 4 bases at J, with 12 bases between. As DNA, the CDR3 is TGTGCCAGCAGTGGGAATCTAGTCCCAGATACGCAGTATTTT. Translation: CASSGNLVPDTQYF.

The chain employs TRBV19 and TRBJ2-7; no reliable D call. Deletions cut 2 bases from V and 4 bases from J, with 12 bases between. The CDR3 has 14 residues. Germline lookup yields CDR1 LNHDA and CDR2 SQIVND (reference sequence). The CDR3 region is CASSITAGGYEQYF. The CDR3 nucleotides are TGTGCCAGTAGTATAACAGCTGGTGGGTACGAGCAGTACTTC.

The chain employs TRBV28 and TRBJ1-2, with a weak D call TRBD1 (5 bases). Deletions cut 2 bases from V and 4 bases from J, with 20 bases between. The CDR3 has 17 amino acids. Looked up from germline, CDR1 is MDHEN and CDR2 is SYDVKM. CDR3 sequence reads: CASSLISEGQAIYGYTF. The CDR3 nucleotides read TGTGCCAGCAGTTTAATTTCGGAGGGGCAGGCCATCTATGGCTACACCTTC.

This clone is a singleton in its sample. Written as DNA, the CDR3 is TGTGCCAGCAGTGCATCGGTTAATTCACCCCTCCACTTT. Its translation is CASSASVNSPLHF. The V gene is TRBV2, the J gene TRBJ1-6; no definite D call. Germline assignment: CDR1 SNHLY and CDR2 FYNNEI. V lost 4 bases, J lost 6 bases, and 7 bases lay in between. The CDR3 is made up of 13 amino acids.

The chain is built from TRBV19 and TRBJ2-7, with a tentative D call TRBD1 (6 bases). The CDR3 covers 12 residues. Germline V CDR1 and CDR2: LNHDA, SQIVND (reference sequence). V shed 6 bases and J shed 8 bases, with 14 bases lying between them. DNA for the CDR3: TGTGCCAGTAGAGAGGACAGCTTCAAGCAGTACTTC. This translates into CASREDSFKQYF.

This clone occurred once. The rearrangement links TRBV28 to TRBJ2-7; D is perhaps TRBD1 (5 bases). CDR1 MDHEN and CDR2 SYDVKM come from the germline V gene. CDR3 size: 13 residues. Between the trimmed V and J ends, which lost 7 bases and 3 bases, there was a span of 13 bases. This CDR3 reads CASTGSSLYEQYF. The CDR3, as DNA: TGTGCCAGCACAGGGTCTAGTCTCTACGAGCAGTACTTC.

The gene calls are TRBV4-2 and TRBJ2-5; TRBD2 aligns across 10 bases. V was clipped by 1 base and J by 5 bases; unmatched bases: 4. The germline V gene has CDR1 LGHNA and CDR2 YNFKEQ. This CDR3 is built from 15 residues. CDR3: CASSQVAGGGETQYF. DNA of the CDR3: TGTGCCAGCAGCCAAGTAGCGGGAGGCGGGGAGACCCAGTACTTC.

The gene calls are TRBV7-8 and TRBJ2-5, with 11 bases aligning to TRBD2. This CDR3 contains 17 residues. Germline V gene data show CDR1 as SGHVS and CDR2 as FQNEAQ. The V gene end was trimmed by 1 base and the J gene end by 0 bases; junction bases not matched to a gene: 4. In DNA form, the CDR3 reads TGTGCCAGCAGCTTAGGACCTAGCGGGAGGTACCAAGAGACCCAGTACTTC. Its translation is CASSLGPSGRYQETQYF. The full variable domain, completed using reference TRBV7-8 and TRBJ2-5, is GAGVSQSPRYKVAKRGQDVALRCDPISGHVSLFWYQQALGQGPEFLTYFQNEAQLDKSGLPSDRFFAERPEGSVSTLKIQRTQQEDSAVYLCASSLGPSGRYQETQYFGPGTRLLVL.

This chain uses TRBV27 with TRBJ2-1; D is ambiguous. This CDR3 spans 13 amino acids. Trimming stripped 2 bases from V and 7 bases from J, with 9 bases between. Per the germline V gene, CDR1 is MNHEY and CDR2 is SMNVEV (reference sequence). CDR3 protein: CASSLNWSNEQFF. The CDR3 DNA sequence: TGTGCCAGCAGTTTAAACTGGAGTAATGAGCAGTTCTTC.

The chain carries TRBV19 and TRBJ1-4; no clear D gene. Germline V lookup: CDR1 LNHDA, CDR2 SQIVND (reference sequence). The CDR3 has 11 residues. The V and J ends lost 3 bases and 8 bases respectively, with 4 bases between them. CDR3 coding DNA: TGTGCCAGTAGTATTCCGGAAAAACTGTTTTTT. Its translation: CASSIPEKLFF.

This chain uses TRBV28 with TRBJ1-5, with a tentative D call TRBD1 (5 bases). This CDR3 contains 15 residues. V lost 3 bases, J lost 6 bases, and 15 bases lay in between. The germline V gene has CDR1 MDHEN and CDR2 SYDVKM. The CDR3 reads CASSFRDSLAQPQHF. In nucleotides, the CDR3 is TGTGCCAGCAGTTTTCGTGACAGTCTGGCTCAGCCCCAGCATTTT.

This clone was detected only once. The chain carries TRBV27 and TRBJ2-7; 8 nucleotides match TRBD2. CDR1 and CDR2 from the germline V gene are MNHEY and SMNVEV (reference sequence). With 8 bases clipped from V and 9 bases from J, the junction kept 9 bases outside the gene matches. The CDR3 is 12 residues long. The CDR3 sequence: CASRGSGRRQYF. Here the CDR3 DNA reads TGTGCCAGCCGCGGGAGCGGGAGACGGCAGTACTTC.

This chain connects TRBV24-1 to TRBJ2-7; tentatively, D is TRBD2 (5 bases). V was clipped by 0 bases and J by 4 bases, with 6 bases between them. CDR1 is KGHDR, CDR2 SFDVKD, per germline. There are 13 residues in the CDR3. The CDR3 DNA reads TGTGCCACCAGTGATTTGGGCGGGTACGAGCAGTACTTC. Translated: CATSDLGGYEQYF.

The chain combines TRBV6-5 with TRBJ2-1; TRBD2 agrees at 12 bases. With V trimmed by 4 bases and J by 4 bases, 5 bases remained unmatched. Looked up from germline, CDR1 is MNHEY and CDR2 is SVGAGI. The CDR3 runs 16 residues. DNA for the CDR3: TGTGCCAGCAGTTCCCTACTAGCGGGAGGATACAATGAGCAGTTCTTC. It encodes CASSSLLAGGYNEQFF.

The rearrangement joins TRBV12-3 or TRBV12-4 to TRBJ2-1; D gene ambiguous. The CDR3 runs to 13 residues. Trimming took 3 bases from V and 8 from J, leaving 11 bases between them. CDR3 coding DNA: TGTGCCAGCAGTTTTTCAGAAAACCATGAGCAGTTCTTC. Amino acids: CASSFSENHEQFF.

This sequence joins TRBV10-3 and TRBJ2-1; TRBD2 agrees at 11 bases. The germline CDR1 and CDR2 sequences are ENHRY and SYGVKD. J lost 8 bases, V lost 9 bases, and 9 bases had no gene match. The CDR3 length is 14 residues. DNA for the CDR3: TGTGCCATTCAAACTAGCGGGAGTGAGCATGAGCAGTTCTTC. It specifies CAIQTSGSEHEQFF.

The chain has TRBV20-1 and TRBJ1-1; TRBD1 agrees at 7 bases. The V segment lost 6 bases and the J segment 8 bases; nucleotides outside the gene matches: 6. Germline lookup yields CDR1 DFQATT and CDR2 SNEGSKA (reference sequence). CDR3 size: 11 residues. The chain's CDR3 is CSAGTDLEAFF. The DNA of the CDR3 is TGCAGTGCCGGGACAGACCTGGAAGCTTTCTTT.

The chain employs TRBV24-1 and TRBJ2-3; 9 nucleotides align to TRBD1. V was pared by 3 bases and J by 7 bases, with 7 bases of the junction left unmatched. The CDR3 is made up of 15 amino acids. Germline CDR1 reads KGHDR; CDR2 reads SFDVKD. The CDR3 sequence: CATSDPGQGAYTQYF. CDR3 DNA: TGTGCCACCAGTGATCCGGGACAGGGAGCGTATACGCAGTATTTT.

The rearrangement joins TRBV6-2 or TRBV6-3 to TRBJ2-7, with TRBD2 matching over 9 bases. This CDR3 has 16 amino acids. V was pared by 0 bases and J by 5 bases, with 8 bases of the junction left unmatched. In germline, CDR1 is MNHEY, CDR2 SVGEGT. DNA for the CDR3: TGTGCCAGCAGTTACTCCGGTAGCGGGAGTTTGGACGAGCAGTACTTC. Protein product: CASSYSGSGSLDEQYF.

This clone was picked up one time. This chain links TRBV25-1 with TRBJ2-3, with 8 bases fitting TRBD2. After removal of 3 bases from V and 5 bases from J, the junction contained 7 bases not matched to a gene. The CDR3 is 15 residues long. The germline V gene encodes CDR1 MGHDK and CDR2 SYGVNS. CDR3 bases: TGTGCCAGCAGTGACGCTAGCGGGCGCTTAGATACGCAGTATTTT. Amino acid sequence: CASSDASGRLDTQYF.